These 14 T cell receptor beta chains were sequenced from one sample in a study of T cells after somatic rescue of genetic block. Assay used: immunoSEQ multiplex PCR; TCRdb lists only in-frame clones, some missing. The sample gives under 150,000 clones, about 93% of which show up once; about 1.5% is in the top ten. The sample was peripheral blood mononuclear cells (PBMCs). The receptor set was obtained from a woman aged 18-29 years.

J is TRBJ2-7 and V is TRBV11-2, with D maybe TRBD2 (6 bases). In germline, CDR1 is SGHAT, CDR2 FQNNGV. This CDR3 contains 13 residues. Trimming pared 5 bases from V and 3 bases from J, leaving 11 bases between. The CDR3 region is CASSTRRVYEQYF. The DNA of the CDR3 is TGTGCCAGCAGCACAAGGAGGGTCTACGAGCAGTACTTC. Full variable domain (missing parts from reference TRBV11-2 and TRBJ2-7): EAGVAQSPRYKIIEKRQSVAFWCNPISGHATLYWYQQILGQGPKLLIQFQNNGVVDDSQLPKDRFSAERLKGVDSTLKIQPAKLEDSAVYLCASSTRRVYEQYFGPGTRLTVT.

The chain joins TRBV7-6 to TRBJ2-3; D gene ambiguous. CDR1 and CDR2 (germline): SGHVS, FNYEAQ. The CDR3 is 14 amino acids. Trimming left V 5 bases short and J 2 bases short, with 11 bases between. This CDR3 is CASSAPFYTDTQYF. CDR3 bases: TGTGCCAGCAGCGCACCTTTCTACACAGATACGCAGTATTTT.

The rearrangement joins TRBV27 to TRBJ2-6, with TRBD2 matching 8 bases. V lost 6 bases to trimming and J lost 2 bases; unmatched junction nucleotides: 3. The CDR3 consists of 15 residues. The germline V gene has CDR1 MNHEY and CDR2 SMNVEV (reference sequence). The chain's CDR3 is CASSFGGAGANVLTF. In nucleotides, the CDR3 is TGTGCCAGCAGCTTCGGGGGGGCTGGGGCCAACGTCCTGACTTTC.

The gene calls are TRBV7-2 and TRBJ2-7, with D perhaps assigned TRBD1 or TRBD2 (6 bases each). This CDR3 is built from 15 residues. CDR1 is SGHTA and CDR2 is FQGNSA in the germline V gene. V gave up 5 bases and J gave up 3 bases, with 17 bases separating them. For the CDR3, the DNA is TGTGCCAGCAGCAGAGAAGTAGGGGGAGGCTACGAGCAGTACTTC. It translates to CASSREVGGGYEQYF.

The genes are TRBV6-8 and TRBJ1-1; D might be TRBD1 (6 bases). Looked up from germline, CDR1 is MNHGY and CDR2 is SAAAGT. CDR3 size: 11 residues. With 4 bases removed from V and 7 bases from J, the gap between germline ends came to 7 bases. The CDR3 nucleotides read TGTGCCAGCAGTTCAGGGGTTGAAGCTTTCTTT. It specifies CASSSGVEAFF.

The CDR3 sequence is CASSIDHGDTANSPLHF. The CDR3 coding sequence is TGTGCCAGTAGTATAGATCATGGGGATACGGCAAATTCACCCCTCCACTTT. The chain joins TRBV19 to TRBJ1-6; D remains ambiguous. V was clipped by 0 bases and J by 7 bases, with 16 bases between them. Germline-derived CDR1 and CDR2 are LNHDA and SQIVND (reference sequence). The CDR3 is made up of 17 amino acids.

In regard to this clone: The same CDR3 can be traced to other DNA sequences in this sample. V usage is TRBV18 and J usage is TRBJ1-5; D is undetermined. Germline V gene data show CDR1 as KGHSH and CDR2 as LQKENI. The CDR3 length is 14 residues. Trimming removed 3 bases from V and 2 bases from J, with 8 bases in between. CDR3 nucleotides: TGTGCCAGCTCACCCTCCGGGGGCAATCAGCCCCAGCATTTT. This encodes CASSPSGGNQPQHF.

This CDR3 is CASSLEPVVTEAFF. In nucleotides, the CDR3 is TGTGCCAGCAGCTTAGAACCGGTAGTCACTGAAGCTTTCTTT. V usage is TRBV4-2 and J usage is TRBJ1-1; D unresolved. The V gene's germline CDR1 is LGHNA and CDR2 YNFKEQ. The CDR3 contains 14 residues. V was cut by 5 bases and J by 4 bases, with 14 bases left in between.

Points on this clone: The junction does not match germline at one end; this may be a read error. The chain has TRBV5-4 and TRBJ1-2; the match to TRBD1 covers 8 bases. The CDR3 is 15 amino acids. Germline loops: CDR1 SGHNT, CDR2 YYREEE (reference sequence). In nucleotides, the CDR3 is TGCGCCAGCAGCCAAATTGGGACAGGAAACTATGGCTACACCTTC. Translating gives CASSQIGTGNYGYTF.

This sequence joins TRBV30 and TRBJ2-5; unclear D gene. Trimming removed 2 bases at V and 4 bases at J, with 8 bases between. The V gene's germline CDR1 is GTSNPN and CDR2 SVGIG (reference sequence). The CDR3 is 12 residues long. CDR3 in DNA: TGTGCCTGGAGTAGGCAGTCAGAGACCCAGTACTTC. This translates into CAWSRQSETQYF.

The chain links TRBV2 to TRBJ1-2, with D unresolved. The CDR3 runs to 13 residues. The germline V gene encodes CDR1 SNHLY and CDR2 FYNNEI. Trimming cost V 7 bases and J 4 bases, with 13 bases left between them. The DNA of the CDR3 is TGTGCCAGCACCCCGGACGGAAGCTATGGCTACACCTTC. It is translated as CASTPDGSYGYTF.

The chain joins TRBV5-1 to TRBJ2-3; 11 nucleotides line up with TRBD1. Trimming removed 4 bases from V and 2 bases from J; junction bases left unmatched: 3. The germline CDR1 and CDR2 sequences are SGHRS and YFSETQ. The CDR3 has 15 residues. CDR3 bases: TGCGCCAGCAGCCAGGGACAGGGGGTCACAGATACGCAGTATTTT. Translated, it gives CASSQGQGVTDTQYF. Looking up the rest from reference TRBV5-1 and TRBJ2-3 gives the full variable domain: KAGVTQTPRYLIKTRGQQVTLSCSPISGHRSVSWYQQTPGQGLQFLFEYFSETQRNKGNFPGRFSGRQFSNSRSEMNVSTLELGDSALYLCASSQGQGVTDTQYFGPGTRLTVL.

The gene calls are TRBV5-4 and TRBJ1-2, with a possible D match to TRBD1 (5 bases). The CDR3 extends over 11 amino acids. With 3 bases removed from V and 8 bases from J, the gap between germline ends came to 8 bases. Germline assignment: CDR1 SGHNT and CDR2 YYREEE (reference sequence). The CDR3: CASSSYRGYTF. CDR3 DNA sequence: TGTGCCAGCAGCTCATACAGGGGCTACACCTTC.

The CDR3 spells CASTRDGPLAGELFF. CDR3 in DNA: TGTGCCAGTACCCGGGACGGCCCTCTCGCCGGGGAGCTGTTTTTT. The V call is TRBV19, the J call TRBJ2-2; D might be TRBD1 or TRBD2, each matching 5 bases. Trimming removed 7 bases from V and 6 bases from J, with 18 bases in between. Germline assignment: CDR1 LNHDA and CDR2 SQIVND (reference sequence). The CDR3 is 15 residues long.